Presented here are 13 T cell receptor beta chains from one specimen sequenced in a study of T cells in Graves' hyperthyroidism and ophthalmopathy. Amplification of TCR beta CDR3 regions was performed using RNA transcripts as template. With the HTBI primer set, the TCR CDR3 went through a first round of RT-PCR. TCRdb passed the multiplex PCR reads through MiXCR, listing each CDR3 protein once. The sample lists around 200,000 distinct CDR3 sequences; approximately 15% were seen once. Specimen: blood. The receptor source for this set is a woman aged 45-59 years with Graves' hyperthyroidism.

The chain recombines TRBV3-1 with TRBJ1-5; D remains ambiguous. The CDR3 totals 14 residues. Germline CDR1 and CDR2: LGHDT and YNNKEL (reference sequence). V lost 4 bases, J lost 7 bases, and 14 bases lay in between. For the CDR3, the DNA is TGTGCCAGCAGCCGCGGACCTTTGGGGCAGCCCCAGCATTTT. Its translation is CASSRGPLGQPQHF.

Ten or more counts support this clonotype. The J gene is TRBJ2-1, the V gene TRBV10-1, with 8 bases fitting TRBD1. V trimming: 6 bases; J trimming: 6 bases; junction bases outside the gene matches: 10. Germline assignment: CDR1 WNHNN and CDR2 SYGVQD (reference sequence). This CDR3 is 15 amino acids long. CDR3 sequence: CASSSTGTGINEQFF. Written as DNA, the CDR3 is TGCGCCAGCAGCTCTACCGGGACAGGCATCAATGAGCAGTTCTTC.

This clonotype came up many times. CDR3 in amino acids: CASSSGLANEQFF. CDR3 coding DNA: TGTGCCAGCAGTTCGGGACTAGCCAATGAGCAGTTCTTC. The rearrangement links TRBV27 to TRBJ2-1; 9 bases map to TRBD2. Germline V gene lookup returns CDR1 MNHEY and CDR2 SMNVEV (reference sequence). This CDR3 is 13 amino acids long. Trimming removed 4 bases from V and 6 bases from J; junction bases left unmatched: 1.

This clonotype was counted ten times or more. V is TRBV2 and J is TRBJ1-2; 9 bases line up with TRBD1. The CDR3 contains 14 residues. Germline assignment: CDR1 SNHLY and CDR2 FYNNEI. V dropped 7 bases and J dropped 5; count of bases not matched to a gene: 8. The CDR3 region has the DNA TGTGCCAGCACCTTCCGGGACAGGGAGTATGGCTACACCTTC. Translating it yields CASTFRDREYGYTF.

The rearrangement links TRBV5-1 to TRBJ2-1; possible D gene TRBD2, 6 bases. The CDR3 runs 14 residues. V dropped 5 bases and J dropped 6 bases, with 15 bases sitting between them. Germline V gene data show CDR1 as SGHRS and CDR2 as YFSETQ. The CDR3 loop reads CASRSGLSGNEQFF. DNA for the CDR3: TGCGCCAGCAGGTCAGGTCTTAGCGGCAATGAGCAGTTCTTC.

This clonotype was recorded only once. This rearrangement joins TRBV7-2 to TRBJ1-4, with TRBD1 as a possible D gene (6 bases). There are 15 residues in the CDR3. V was cut by 4 bases and J by 6 bases, with 15 bases left in between. CDR1 SGHTA and CDR2 FQGNSA come from the germline V gene. The CDR3 DNA is TGTGCCAGCAGCTCTCTAGGGGGGCGGGATGAAAAACTGTTTTTT. Protein sequence: CASSSLGGRDEKLFF.

The CDR3 DNA reads TGTGCCAGCAGCCAAGGGGGACTAGCGGGGGGTGACTACTTC. This encodes CASSQGGLAGGDYF. This chain uses TRBV7-2 with TRBJ2-5; 15 nucleotides match TRBD2. This CDR3 has 14 residues. CDR1 is SGHTA, CDR2 FQGNSA, per germline. V was clipped by 5 bases and J by 14 bases; unmatched bases: 9.

This clonotype was observed at least ten times. The chain is built from TRBV12-3 or TRBV12-4 and TRBJ1-4; D is unresolved. The CDR3 covers 14 residues. Trimming removed 5 bases from V and 8 bases from J, with 15 bases in between. DNA of the CDR3: TGTGCCAGCAGTCACCGGGCCCGAGGAGAAAAACTGTTTTTT. Its translation is CASSHRARGEKLFF.

This clonotype showed up many times. The rearrangement uses TRBV25-1 and TRBJ2-3; 13 nucleotides match TRBD2. CDR3 length: 18 amino acids. In germline, CDR1 is MGHDK, CDR2 SYGVNS. The trim removed 2 bases at V and 2 bases at J, leaving 7 bases unmatched. This CDR3 reads CASSELTSGGPHTDTQYF. Here the CDR3 DNA reads TGTGCCAGCAGTGAACTGACTAGCGGGGGGCCCCACACAGATACGCAGTATTTT. Variable domain in full (rest from reference TRBV25-1 and TRBJ2-3): EADIYQTPRYLVIGTGKKITLECSQTMGHDKMYWYQQDPGMELHLIHYSYGVNSTEKGDLSSESTVSRIRTEHFPLTLESARPSHTSQYLCASSELTSGGPHTDTQYFGPGTRLTVL.

This clonotype was counted at least ten times. The rearrangement joins TRBV29-1 to TRBJ1-2, with unresolved D. The CDR3 sequence is 11 residues long. Germline loops: CDR1 SQVTM, CDR2 ANQGSEA. Trimming removed 7 bases at V and 8 bases at J, with 14 bases between. The DNA for the CDR3 is TGCAGCGACAGAAGTGATAGAGGCTACACCTTC. It is translated as CSDRSDRGYTF. Full variable domain (remainder filled in from reference TRBV29-1 and TRBJ1-2): SAVISQKPSRDICQRGTSLTIQCQVDSQVTMMFWYRQQPGQSLTLIATANQGSEATYESGFVIDKFPISRPNLTFSTLTVSNMSPEDSSIYLCSDRSDRGYTFGSGTRLTVV.

This clonotype was recorded many times. The rearrangement uses TRBV25-1 and TRBJ2-3, with TRBD1 as a possible D gene (6 bases). The germline V and J ends were trimmed by 2 bases and 7 bases, with 10 bases remaining between them. Germline V lookup: CDR1 MGHDK, CDR2 SYGVNS. This CDR3 is 13 amino acids long. CDR3 nucleotide sequence: TGTGCCAGCAGTGAAGGGGGACAACATACGCAGTATTTT. Residues: CASSEGGQHTQYF.

This clonotype has a count of ten or more. The J gene is TRBJ1-5, the V gene TRBV19; possible D gene TRBD1, 5 bases. This CDR3 has 17 amino acids. From germline, CDR1 is LNHDA and CDR2 SQIVND (reference sequence). V lost 3 bases and J 1 base, leaving 16 bases between the germline ends. The CDR3 sequence is CASSIATGSASNQPQHF. For the CDR3, the DNA is TGTGCCAGTAGTATTGCTACAGGTAGTGCGAGCAATCAGCCCCAGCATTTT.

This clonotype was seen repeatedly, ten times or more. The J gene is TRBJ1-1, the V gene TRBV5-1, with TRBD1 matching 9 bases. The CDR3 covers 13 residues. CDR1 and CDR2 (germline): SGHRS, YFSETQ. Trimming took 5 bases from V and 4 from J; bases not matched to a gene: 3. The DNA of the CDR3 is TGCGCCAGCAGAAGGACAGGGGCCACTGAAGCTTTCTTT. It specifies CASRRTGATEAFF.